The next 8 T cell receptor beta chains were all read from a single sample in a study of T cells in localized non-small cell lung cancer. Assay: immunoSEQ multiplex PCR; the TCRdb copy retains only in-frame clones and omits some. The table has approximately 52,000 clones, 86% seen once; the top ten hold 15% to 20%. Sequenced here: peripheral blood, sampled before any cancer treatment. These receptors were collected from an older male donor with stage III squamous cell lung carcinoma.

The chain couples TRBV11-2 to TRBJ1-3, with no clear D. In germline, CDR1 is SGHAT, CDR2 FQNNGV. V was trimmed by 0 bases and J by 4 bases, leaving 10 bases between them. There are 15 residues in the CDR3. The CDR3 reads CASSLDRSSGNTIYF. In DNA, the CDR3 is TGTGCCAGCAGCTTAGATAGGTCCAGCGGAAACACCATATATTTT.

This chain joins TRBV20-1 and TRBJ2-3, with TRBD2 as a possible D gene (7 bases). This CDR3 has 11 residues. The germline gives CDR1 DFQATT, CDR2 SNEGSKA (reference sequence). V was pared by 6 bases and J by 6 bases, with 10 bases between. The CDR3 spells CSARGGDTQYF. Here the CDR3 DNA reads TGCAGTGCAAGGGGGGGTGATACGCAGTATTTT.

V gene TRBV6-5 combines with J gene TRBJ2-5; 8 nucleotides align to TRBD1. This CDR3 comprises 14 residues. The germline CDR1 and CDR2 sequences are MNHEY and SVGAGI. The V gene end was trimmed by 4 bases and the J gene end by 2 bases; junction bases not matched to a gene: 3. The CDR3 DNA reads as TGTGCCAGCAGTTTACAGGGGGGACAAGAGACCCAGTACTTC. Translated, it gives CASSLQGGQETQYF.

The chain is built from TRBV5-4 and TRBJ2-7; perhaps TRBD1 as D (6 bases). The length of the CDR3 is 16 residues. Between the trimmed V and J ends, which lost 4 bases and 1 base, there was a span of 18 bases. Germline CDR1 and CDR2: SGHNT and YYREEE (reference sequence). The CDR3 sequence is CASSGGGWAESYEQYF. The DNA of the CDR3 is TGTGCCAGCAGCGGGGGCGGGTGGGCAGAATCCTACGAGCAGTACTTC.

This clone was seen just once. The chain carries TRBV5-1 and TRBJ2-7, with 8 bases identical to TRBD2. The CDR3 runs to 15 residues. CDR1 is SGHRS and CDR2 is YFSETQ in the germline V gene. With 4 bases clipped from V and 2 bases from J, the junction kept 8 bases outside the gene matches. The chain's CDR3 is CASSPKREPAYEQYF. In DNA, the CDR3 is TGCGCCAGCAGCCCTAAGCGGGAGCCCGCCTACGAGCAGTACTTC.

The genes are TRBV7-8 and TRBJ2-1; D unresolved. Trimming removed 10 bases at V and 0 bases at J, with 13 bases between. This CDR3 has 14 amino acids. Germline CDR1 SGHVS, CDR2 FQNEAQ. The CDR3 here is CATSLRGSYNEQFF. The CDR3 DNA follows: TGTGCCACTTCTTTGAGAGGCTCCTACAATGAGCAGTTCTTC.

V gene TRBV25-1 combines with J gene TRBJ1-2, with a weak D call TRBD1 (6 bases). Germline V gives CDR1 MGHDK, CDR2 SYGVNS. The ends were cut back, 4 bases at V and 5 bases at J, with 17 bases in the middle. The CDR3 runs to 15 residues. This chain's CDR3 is CASSAGGEGVYGYTF. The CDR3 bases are TGTGCCAGCAGTGCGGGGGGAGAGGGGGTTTATGGCTACACCTTC.

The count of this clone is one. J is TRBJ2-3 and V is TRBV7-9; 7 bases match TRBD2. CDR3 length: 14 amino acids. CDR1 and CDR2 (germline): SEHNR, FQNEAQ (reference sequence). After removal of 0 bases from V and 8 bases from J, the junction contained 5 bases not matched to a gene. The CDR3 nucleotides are TGTGCCAGCAGCTTAGCGCTGACGGGGGGTACGCAGTATTTT. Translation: CASSLALTGGTQYF.